This T cell receptor beta chain emerged from a study of T-cell memory formation after mild COVID-19. Notes on the study in general: Clones that contracted from day 15 to 85 had balanced CD4/CD8; later expanders were CD4+ biased.

CDR1 is SGHRS and CDR2 is YFSETQ in the germline V gene. V gave up 0 bases and J gave up 1 base; unmatched junction bases: 1. The CDR3 has 15 residues. MiXCR, applied by TCRdb to the 5' RACE reads, yields one record per CDR3 protein. The repertoire consists of roughly 260,000 distinct CDR3 sequences, with 16% occurring once and the leading ten covering about 3.5%. This clonotype occurred a few times. Its cognate antigen is unknown. The receptor's source is a man aged 18 to 30 who had mild COVID-19 (a few samples of this study predate the infection). Cell type and time point are not known. The chain is built from TRBV5-1 and TRBJ1-1, with 9 positions matching TRBD1. What was sequenced was PBMCs or a T cell subset sorted from them (not recorded which). CDR3 nucleotides: TGCGCCAGCAGCTTGGGGGACAGGGCGAACACTGAAGCTTTCTTT. Its translation is CASSLGDRANTEAFF.